This T cell receptor beta chain is from a study of T cells in Graves' hyperthyroidism and ophthalmopathy. Study as a whole: Peripheral blood was obtained at initial diagnosis, preceding any treatment. Study outcomes and limitations: The majority of expanded thyroid clonotypes above 0.001 also appeared in blood.

The TCR beta CDR3 regions underwent amplification using RNA transcripts as the source. The TCR CDR3 first-round RT-PCR relied on the HTBI primer set. TCRdb reprocessed the multiplex PCR reads via MiXCR and lists one record per CDR3 protein. The sample has 300,000 to 450,000 distinct CDR3 sequences, about 15% seen once. Reasons for excluding patients were uncontrolled infection, other autoimmune disease, pregnancy or lactation. Fresh peripheral blood, about 10 ml of it, supplied the PBMCs. About this clonotype: The target antigen is unknown.

The CDR3 has 14 residues. Trimming left V 6 bases short and J 7 bases short, with 16 bases between. Germline lookup yields CDR1 MNHNS and CDR2 SASEGT. Sequenced input: blood. This TCR derives from a woman in her thirties with Graves' hyperthyroidism. The V and J genes are TRBV6-1 and TRBJ2-1; TRBD1 might be the D (5 bases). CDR3 region: CASRLSQGRNEQFF. The CDR3 bases are TGTGCCAGCAGGCTCTCCCAGGGTCGGAATGAGCAGTTCTTC.